This T cell receptor (beta chain) derives from a study of T cell responses to AZD1222 COVID-19 vaccine. In the study overall: Pooling was applied to second doses at about 4 or about 12 weeks.

Clones were read by immunoSEQ multiplex PCR, and TCRdb kept only the in-frame ones, dropping some. The table has 100,000 to 150,000 clones, around 89% seen once; the top ten hold roughly 1.6%. Of note for this clone: Its antigen is as yet unknown.

Study-level points and caveats: Once two AZD1222 doses were given, Spike-specific TCR breadth and depth went up. AZD1222 recipients seropositive at baseline numbered only 5 to 7.

Trimming at V came to 6 bases and at J to 4 bases, leaving 5 bases not matched to a gene. This CDR3 spans 14 amino acids. CDR1 is LNHDA and CDR2 is SQIVND in the germline V gene (reference sequence). The V gene is TRBV19, the J gene TRBJ2-7; TRBD2 agrees at 11 bases. The input for sequencing was peripheral blood, taken on day 0 of AZD1222 vaccination. The receptor was isolated from an adult in good health. Written as DNA, the CDR3 is TGTGCCAGTAGAGGGACTAGCGGCCTGTACGAGCAGTACTTC. The encoded protein is CASRGTSGLYEQYF.